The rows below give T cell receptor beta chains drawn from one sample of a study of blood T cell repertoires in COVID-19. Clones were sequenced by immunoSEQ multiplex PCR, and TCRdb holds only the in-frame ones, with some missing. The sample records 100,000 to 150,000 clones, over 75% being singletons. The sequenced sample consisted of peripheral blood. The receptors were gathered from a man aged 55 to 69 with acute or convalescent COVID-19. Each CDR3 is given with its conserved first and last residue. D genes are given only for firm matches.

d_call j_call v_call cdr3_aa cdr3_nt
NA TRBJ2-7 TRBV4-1 CASSQSTTTYEQYF TGCGCCAGCAGCCAAAGCACCACCACCTACGAGCAGTACTTC
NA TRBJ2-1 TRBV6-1 CASSEVGHGYNEQFF TGTGCCAGCAGTGAAGTGGGACACGGATACAATGAGCAGTTCTTC
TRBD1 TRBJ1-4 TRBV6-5 CASSPQDRSEKLFF TGTGCCAGCAGCCCCCAGGACAGGTCTGAAAAACTGTTTTTT
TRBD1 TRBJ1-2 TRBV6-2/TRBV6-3 CASSSTGVGYGYTF TGTGCCAGCAGTTCGACAGGGGTTGGATATGGCTACACCTTC
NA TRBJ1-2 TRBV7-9 CASSPRQDLYGYTF TGTGCCAGCAGTCCTCGACAGGATCTCTATGGCTACACCTTC
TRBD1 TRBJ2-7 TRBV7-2 CASSLLGQVGGEQYF TGTGCCAGCAGCTTGCTGGGACAGGTCGGAGGGGAGCAGTACTTC
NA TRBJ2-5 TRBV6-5 CASSYFGGTETQYF TGTGCCAGCAGTTACTTCGGGGGTACAGAGACCCAGTACTTC
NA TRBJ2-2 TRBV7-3 CASSFGQGINTGELFF TGTGCCAGCAGCTTTGGGCAGGGGATAAACACCGGGGAGCTGTTTTTT
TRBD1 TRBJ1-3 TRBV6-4 CASSDSGDSSSGNTIYF TGTGCCAGCAGTGACTCTGGGGACAGTTCCTCTGGAAACACCATATATTTT
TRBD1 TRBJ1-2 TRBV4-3 CASSQLGQGTKNYGYTF TGCGCCAGCAGCCAACTGGGACAGGGGACGAAAAACTATGGCTACACCTTC
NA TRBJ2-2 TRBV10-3 CAISDRPAGEIGELFF TGTGCCATCAGTGATAGGCCCGCCGGGGAGATCGGGGAGCTGTTTTTT
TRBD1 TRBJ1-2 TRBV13 CASSLTGGEENGYTF TGTGCCAGCAGCTTAACAGGGGGCGAGGAGAATGGCTACACCTTC
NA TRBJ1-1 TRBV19 CASSIRAGMNTEAFF TGTGCCAGTAGTATACGGGCAGGGATGAACACTGAAGCTTTCTTT
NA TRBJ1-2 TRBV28 CASSQEFSYGYTF TGTGCCAGCAGTCAAGAATTTAGCTATGGCTACACCTTC
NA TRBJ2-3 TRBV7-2 CASSAGPSTDTQYF TGTGCCAGCAGCGCGGGCCCTAGCACAGATACGCAGTATTTT
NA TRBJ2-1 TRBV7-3 CASSGLGGNEQFF TGTGCCAGCAGCGGACTAGGGGGCAATGAGCAGTTCTTC
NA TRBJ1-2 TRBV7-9 CASSPDYGYTF TGTGCCAGCAGCCCCGACTATGGCTACACCTTC
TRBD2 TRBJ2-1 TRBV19 CATSGTSGTNEQFF TGTGCCACCTCTGGGACTAGCGGGACCAATGAGCAGTTCTTC
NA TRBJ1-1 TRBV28 CASSLVGPQNTEAFF TGTGCCAGCAGTTTAGTTGGGCCGCAGAACACTGAAGCTTTCTTT
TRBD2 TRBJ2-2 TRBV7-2 CASRITSGVNTGELFF TGTGCCAGCAGAATTACTAGCGGGGTTAACACCGGGGAGCTGTTTTTT
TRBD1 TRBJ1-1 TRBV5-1 CASSTMTGGNTEAFF TGCGCCAGCAGCACCATGACAGGGGGCAACACTGAAGCTTTCTTT
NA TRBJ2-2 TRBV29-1 CSVDTPGVAGELFF TGCAGCGTGGACACCCCGGGGGTAGCCGGGGAGCTGTTTTTT